What follows are 22 T cell receptor beta chains derived from one specimen sequenced in a study of early T cells in non-severe SARS-CoV-2 infection. TCRdb re-called the 5' RACE reads through MiXCR, storing one row per CDR3 protein. This table has 52,000 or so distinct CDR3 sequences, under 15% appearing once. Sequenced material: whole blood. These receptors were collected from an adult who was a healthcare worker with PCR-confirmed SARS-CoV-2 infection or an uninfected control (not recorded which).

At least ten counts were recorded for this clonotype. CDR3 loop: CASRGGWTGTTGELFF. The CDR3 DNA reads TGTGCCAGTAGAGGGGGCTGGACAGGGACCACCGGGGAGCTGTTTTTT. The chain has TRBV19 and TRBJ2-2, with 8 bases matching TRBD1. The CDR3 spans 16 residues. J was trimmed by 4 bases and V by 6 bases; bases with no gene match: 10. Germline V lookup: CDR1 LNHDA, CDR2 SQIVND (reference sequence).

This clonotype was found a few times. The chain employs TRBV10-2 and TRBJ2-5, with D unclear. Per the germline V gene, CDR1 is WSHSY and CDR2 is SAAADI. This CDR3 contains 14 residues. Trimming left V 1 base short and J 0 bases short, with 6 bases between. CDR3 nucleotides: TGCGCCAGCAGTGAGTTGGGATACCAAGAGACCCAGTACTTC. It is translated as CASSELGYQETQYF.

Many counts were recorded for this clonotype. This chain joins TRBV6-2 or TRBV6-3 and TRBJ2-1; D is perhaps TRBD1 (6 bases). V was clipped by 0 bases and J by 10 bases, with 16 bases between them. Germline CDR1 reads MNHEY; CDR2 reads SVGEGT. The CDR3 is 15 amino acids. This chain's CDR3 is CASSYSETGTWEQFF. The CDR3 DNA reads as TGTGCCAGCAGTTACTCGGAGACAGGCACCTGGGAGCAGTTCTTC.

V usage is TRBV10-3 and J usage is TRBJ2-7; D may be TRBD1 (6 bases). Trimming shortened V by 10 bases and J by 3 bases, and 25 bases separated the two germline ends. The CDR3 is 16 amino acids. CDR1 and CDR2 (germline): ENHRY, SYGVKD. For the CDR3, the DNA is TGTGCCACCCAAGACGCCCGGACAGAAACCTACTACGAGCAGTACTTC. This translates into CATQDARTETYYEQYF.

In its sample, this clonotype was seen many times. V and J are TRBV7-2 and TRBJ1-1; D is unclear. Germline V CDR1 and CDR2: SGHTA, FQGNSA. The CDR3 covers 14 residues. The V and J ends lost 1 base and 4 bases respectively, with 10 bases between them. CDR3 protein: CASSLGRVGTEAFF. In DNA form, the CDR3 reads TGTGCCAGCAGCTTAGGGCGGGTAGGCACTGAAGCTTTCTTT.

The sample holds many counts of this clonotype. This chain links TRBV7-9 with TRBJ2-3, with 9 bases lining up with TRBD2. The CDR3 has 12 residues. CDR1 is SEHNR and CDR2 is FQNEAQ in the germline V gene (reference sequence). Losses at the gene ends were 5 bases for V and 11 bases for J; bases not matched to a gene: 5. The CDR3 reads CASSPPLAGQYF. DNA for the CDR3: TGTGCCAGCAGCCCCCCACTAGCGGGGCAGTATTTT.

The chain combines TRBV5-8 with TRBJ2-1; D gene ambiguous. The length of the CDR3 is 14 residues. Germline V gene data show CDR1 as SGHTS and CDR2 as YDEGEE. Trimming left V 0 bases short and J 5 bases short, with 9 bases between. CDR3 loop: CASSLGAGHNEQFF. DNA for the CDR3: TGTGCCAGCAGCTTGGGAGCAGGCCACAATGAGCAGTTCTTC. The whole variable domain, remainder taken from reference TRBV5-8 and TRBJ2-1, is EAGVTQSPTHLIKTRGQQATLRCSPISGHTSVYWYQQALGLGLQFLLWYDEGEERNRGNFPPRFSGRQFPNYSSELNVNALELEDSALYLCASSLGAGHNEQFFGPGTRLTVL.

The genes are TRBV3-1 and TRBJ1-1; no definite D call. Trimming removed 2 bases at V and 5 bases at J, with 9 bases between. This CDR3 contains 13 residues. Germline CDR1 reads LGHDT; CDR2 reads YNNKEL (reference sequence). The CDR3 sequence is CASSQIMGTEAFF. In DNA, the CDR3 is TGTGCCAGCAGCCAAATTATGGGGACTGAAGCTTTCTTT.

This clonotype was found many times. The rearrangement joins TRBV20-1 to TRBJ2-3, with TRBD2 identical over 12 bases. The CDR3 consists of 15 residues. Germline-derived CDR1 and CDR2 are DFQATT and SNEGSKA (reference sequence). The trim removed 6 bases at V and 2 bases at J, leaving 6 bases unmatched. The CDR3 DNA reads TGCAGTGCGGGGAGACTAGCGGGGGTCACAGATACGCAGTATTTT. Its translation: CSAGRLAGVTDTQYF.

As to this clonotype: One junction end does not reproduce the germline sequence, and a read error may be involved. V gene TRBV12-3 or TRBV12-4 combines with J gene TRBJ2-2; D not resolved. The CDR3 consists of 14 residues. The CDR3 nucleotides read TGTACCAGCAGTTTACCCGTGCTTGCCGGGGAGCTGTTTTTT. It translates to CTSSLPVLAGELFF.

This clonotype was found many times. The V gene is TRBV20-1, the J gene TRBJ1-5, with 8 bases identical to TRBD1. V shed 3 bases and J 0 bases; nucleotides not matched to a gene: 10. Germline assignment: CDR1 DFQATT and CDR2 SNEGSKA (reference sequence). CDR3 length: 17 amino acids. CDR3 nucleotide sequence: TGCAGTGCTAGGGACAGGGATGATAGCGATAGCAATCAGCCCCAGCATTTT. Protein: CSARDRDDSDSNQPQHF.

The chain recombines TRBV27 with TRBJ1-2; D is possibly TRBD1 (6 bases). CDR1 and CDR2 from the germline V gene are MNHEY and SMNVEV (reference sequence). V dropped 2 bases and J dropped 5 bases, with 12 bases sitting between them. The CDR3 totals 14 residues. In DNA, the CDR3 is TGTGCCAGCAGTTTAGGGCAGGGGATTTATGGCTACACCTTC. Translated, it gives CASSLGQGIYGYTF.

The chain joins TRBV11-2 to TRBJ2-5; TRBD1 matches 7 bases. The CDR3 is 16 amino acids. V shed 0 bases, J shed 4 bases, and the junction held 8 bases outside the gene matches. Germline V gene sequence: CDR1 SGHAT, CDR2 FQNNGV. CDR3 nucleotides: TGTGCCAGCAGCTTAGATCGGGGACAGATGACAGAGACCCAGTACTTC. Residues: CASSLDRGQMTETQYF. The full variable domain, its missing parts supplied by reference TRBV11-2 and TRBJ2-5, is EAGVAQSPRYKIIEKRQSVAFWCNPISGHATLYWYQQILGQGPKLLIQFQNNGVVDDSQLPKDRFSAERLKGVDSTLKIQPAKLEDSAVYLCASSLDRGQMTETQYFGPGTRLLVL.

This clonotype was found a few times. The chain joins TRBV7-9 to TRBJ2-5; D may be TRBD1 (5 bases). With 2 bases removed from V and 2 bases from J, the gap between germline ends came to 6 bases. Germline CDR1 SEHNR, CDR2 FQNEAQ (reference sequence). This CDR3 has 13 residues. CDR3: CASSLRGQETQYF. DNA of the CDR3: TGTGCCAGCAGCTTAAGGGGACAAGAGACCCAGTACTTC.

The chain couples TRBV11-2 to TRBJ1-3; D is uncertain. CDR1 and CDR2 (germline): SGHAT, FQNNGV. The CDR3 runs 14 residues. Trimming left V 5 bases short and J 1 base short, with 9 bases between. The CDR3 loop is CASSAVPSGNTIYF. CDR3 sequence (DNA): TGTGCCAGCAGCGCCGTCCCATCTGGAAACACCATATATTTT.

This clonotype was seen at least ten times. This chain joins TRBV3-1 and TRBJ1-5; no definite D call. With 3 bases removed from V and 5 bases from J, the gap between germline ends came to 8 bases. CDR3 length: 13 residues. Germline CDR1 and CDR2: LGHDT and YNNKEL (reference sequence). CDR3 sequence: CASSHYGDQPQHF. The CDR3 region has the DNA TGTGCCAGCAGCCATTACGGGGATCAGCCCCAGCATTTT.

This clonotype came up many times. The genes are TRBV20-1 and TRBJ2-3; D is possibly TRBD2 (6 bases). V was shortened by 2 bases and J by 1 base, with 13 bases between the two germline ends. Germline assignment: CDR1 DFQATT and CDR2 SNEGSKA (reference sequence). The CDR3 runs to 15 residues. The chain's CDR3 is CSARTSMGGTDTQYF. In nucleotides, the CDR3 is TGCAGTGCTAGAACTAGCATGGGGGGCACAGATACGCAGTATTTT.

The genes are TRBV20-1 and TRBJ1-4, with TRBD1 identical over 9 bases. Unmatched junction bases numbered 7, after V lost 4 bases and J lost 7 bases. Germline loops: CDR1 DFQATT, CDR2 SNEGSKA (reference sequence). The CDR3 is 14 residues long. The DNA for the CDR3 is TGCAGTGCTACGACAGGGGGATTGGGTGAAAAACTGTTTTTT. As protein: CSATTGGLGEKLFF.

The chain combines TRBV7-8 with TRBJ2-5, with a tentative D call TRBD2 (6 bases). V lost 5 bases and J 2 bases, leaving 15 bases between the germline ends. This CDR3 is built from 15 residues. The V gene's germline CDR1 is SGHVS and CDR2 FQNEAQ. The CDR3 loop reads CASSPTYGGQETQYF. The CDR3 DNA reads as TGTGCCAGCAGCCCCACGTACGGGGGACAAGAGACCCAGTACTTC. Together with reference TRBV7-8 and TRBJ2-5, the CDR3 gives the full variable domain: GAGVSQSPRYKVAKRGQDVALRCDPISGHVSLFWYQQALGQGPEFLTYFQNEAQLDKSGLPSDRFFAERPEGSVSTLKIQRTQQEDSAVYLCASSPTYGGQETQYFGPGTRLLVL.

The rearrangement uses TRBV5-1 and TRBJ2-3; the D gene could be TRBD1 or TRBD2 (5 bases each). Germline V lookup: CDR1 SGHRS, CDR2 YFSETQ. The CDR3 has 14 residues. Trimming stripped 0 bases from V and 9 bases from J, with 14 bases between. This chain's CDR3 is CASSLETGSGTQYF. Written as DNA, the CDR3 is TGCGCCAGCAGCTTGGAAACGGGGTCAGGGACGCAGTATTTT.

The sample holds many counts of this clonotype. The gene calls are TRBV7-6 and TRBJ1-1, with D maybe TRBD1 (5 bases). V was trimmed by 2 bases and J by 6 bases, leaving 13 bases between them. The length of the CDR3 is 14 residues. Per the germline V gene, CDR1 is SGHVS and CDR2 is FNYEAQ. This CDR3 reads CASSLLEGIPEAFF. The CDR3 DNA is TGTGCCAGCAGCTTATTGGAGGGGATCCCTGAAGCTTTCTTT.

The sample holds many counts of this clonotype. One junction end disagrees with the germline gene, perhaps due to a read error. V usage is TRBV7-7 and J usage is TRBJ2-7; no definite D call. Looked up from germline, CDR1 is SSHAT and CDR2 is FNYEAQ (reference sequence). CDR3 length: 14 residues. In nucleotides, the CDR3 is TGTGCTAGCAGCTTAGCCGACGGTAACTACGAGCAGTACTTC. It is translated as CASSLADGNYEQYF.